The source of this T cell receptor (beta chain) is a study of response to subunit inactivated influenza vaccine. V lost 4 bases, J lost 2 bases, and 12 bases lay in between. Germline-derived CDR1 and CDR2 are SGHRS and YFSETQ. CDR3 length: 15 amino acids. Findings and caveats of the study: Every seasonal influenza vaccination brings in few new T cells, the authors suggested.

This clonotype was counted only a few times. No antigen is known for it. TCRdb re-analysed the RT-PCR reads in MiXCR, keeping a single row per CDR3 protein. Altogether about 700,000 distinct CDR3 sequences are present, less than 15% being singletons, with the ten largest covering roughly 7.2%. The TCR was taken from a man aged 50-60 years who received an inactivated influenza vaccine. The gene calls are TRBV5-1 and TRBJ2-2; tentatively, D is TRBD1 or TRBD2 (5 bases each). The specimen was PBMCs from blood, collected 14 to 15 days before vaccination. CDR3 bases: TGCGCCAGCAGCAGCAGGGAGATTAACACCGGGGAGCTGTTTTTT. As protein: CASSSREINTGELFF.